This T cell receptor beta chain was recovered during a study of neurological immune-mediated disorders. TCRdb re-analysed the 5' RACE reads in MiXCR, keeping a single row per CDR3 protein. The repertoire holds around 70,000 distinct CDR3 sequences, around 5.2% seen once, with about 2.7% in the top ten. This clonotype was recorded a few times. Trimming removed 4 bases at V and 2 bases at J, with 7 bases between. The V gene's germline CDR1 is SGHAT and CDR2 FQNNGV. The CDR3 contains 13 residues. Sequenced: PBMCs. The TCR sequence derives from a woman in her twenties or thirties with multiple sclerosis. V gene TRBV11-2 combines with J gene TRBJ2-3; unclear D gene. CDR3 sequence: CASSSYLTDTQYF. In DNA form, the CDR3 reads TGTGCCAGCAGCTCCTACCTCACAGATACGCAGTATTTT.